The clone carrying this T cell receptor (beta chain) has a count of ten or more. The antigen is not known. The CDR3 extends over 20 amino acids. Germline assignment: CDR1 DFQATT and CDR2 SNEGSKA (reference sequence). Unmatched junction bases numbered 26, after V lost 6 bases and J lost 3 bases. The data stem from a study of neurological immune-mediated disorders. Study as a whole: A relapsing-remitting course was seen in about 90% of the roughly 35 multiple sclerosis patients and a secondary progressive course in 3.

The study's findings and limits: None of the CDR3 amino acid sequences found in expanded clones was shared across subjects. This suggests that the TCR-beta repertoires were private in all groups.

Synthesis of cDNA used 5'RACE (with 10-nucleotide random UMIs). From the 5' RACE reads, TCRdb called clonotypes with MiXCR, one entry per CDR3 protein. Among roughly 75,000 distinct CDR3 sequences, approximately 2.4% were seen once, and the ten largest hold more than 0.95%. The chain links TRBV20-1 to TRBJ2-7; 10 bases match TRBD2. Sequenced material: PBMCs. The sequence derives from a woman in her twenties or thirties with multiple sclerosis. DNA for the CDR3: TGCAGTGCAAACCCCCCTCTAACCGTTGCCCCTGGACTAGCGGTCTACGAGCAGTACTTC. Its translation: CSANPPLTVAPGLAVYEQYF.